These T cell receptor beta chains were read from a single sample in a study of T cells in Graves' hyperthyroidism and ophthalmopathy. TCRdb recomputed calls from the multiplex PCR reads with MiXCR, one row per CDR3 protein. The sample consists of approximately 690,000 distinct CDR3 sequences, approximately 14% of them appearing once. The sample taken for sequencing was blood. These TCRs come from a woman between 45 and 65 years old with Graves' ophthalmopathy. CDR3s leave out the opening cysteine and the closing phenylalanine or tryptophan. A D gene is named only where the DNA matches it firmly. For some rows the clone size is stated as once, few or many, or as a class when expanded; others skip it.

abundance,v_gene,len,d_gene,j_gene,CDR3aa
-,TRBV29-1,10,TRBD2,TRBJ2-7,SVRSGVYEQY
many,TRBV20-1,13,TRBD1,TRBJ1-5,SARQGARSNQPQH
-,TRBV2,11,-,TRBJ1-3,ASTGTLRNTIY
few,TRBV14,13,-,TRBJ1-2,ASSLQGRGRGGYT
many,TRBV7-3,13,TRBD1,TRBJ1-1,ASSLRGPGGTEAF
many,TRBV28,12,TRBD2,TRBJ2-1,ASSWGLPQGEQF
many,TRBV12-3/TRBV12-4,14,-,TRBJ2-3,ASSLAGSGGTDTQY
few,TRBV20-1,11,TRBD1,TRBJ1-2,SATGTGEDGYT
many,TRBV20-1,14,-,TRBJ2-1,SARPGGGLGYNEQF
-,TRBV6-2/TRBV6-3,10,-,TRBJ2-5,ASRGPEPIQY
few,TRBV29-1,12,-,TRBJ2-1,SVESGNAYNEQF
few,TRBV28,12,-,TRBJ1-1,ASSPGAGVTEAF
few,TRBV4-2,13,-,TRBJ1-6,ASSQDLGTGAPLH
many,TRBV7-9,12,TRBD2,TRBJ2-7,ASSSSGRYYEQY
once,TRBV4-3,14,-,TRBJ1-4,ASSQVGGSRNEKLF
-,TRBV7-9,10,-,TRBJ1-3,ASRTQPDTIY
-,TRBV20-1,10,-,TRBJ2-7,SASTVPYEQY